A selection of T cell receptor beta chains follows, all from one sample in a study of CD8 T cells in ankylosing spondylitis. TCRdb called the 5' RACE reads again in MiXCR, with one record for every CDR3 protein. The sample yields over 150,000 distinct CDR3 sequences, 9.5% to 15% seen once. The sample was blood, either unsorted or a sorted T cell fraction (not recorded which). The receptor set was obtained from a male donor with ankylosing spondylitis or in good health (not recorded which). Both conserved end residues are part of each CDR3. Each record gives: D gene, J gene, V gene, CDR3 length, CDR3 protein. The D gene is left open where the match is weak.

NA,TRBJ1-1,TRBV4-1,17,CASSQENLGQRDTEAFF
NA,TRBJ1-1,TRBV15,16,CATSRDRDRVNTEAFF
NA,TRBJ2-5,TRBV10-1,15,CASSEVAGAGETQYF
TRBD1,TRBJ2-2,TRBV11-1,18,CASSQRGTVYLNTGELFF
NA,TRBJ1-1,TRBV3-1,14,CASSQVAGYTEAFF
NA,TRBJ2-7,TRBV18,14,CASSPGAGSYEQYF
NA,TRBJ2-7,TRBV20-1,13,CSARAQGSYEQYF
TRBD2,TRBJ2-7,TRBV2,14,CASIGLAETYEQYF
NA,TRBJ2-7,TRBV29-1,12,CSVGSGPYEQYF
NA,TRBJ2-5,TRBV18,16,CASSPQSRDTRETQYF
TRBD2,TRBJ2-1,TRBV19,16,CASSIRTSGPYNEQFF
TRBD2,TRBJ2-1,TRBV2,18,CASSEWGFGLAGRNEQFF
TRBD1,TRBJ2-7,TRBV2,14,CASSEGGTVYEQYF
NA,TRBJ1-6,TRBV10-1,14,CASSESPDNSPLHF
TRBD1,TRBJ2-7,TRBV27,15,CASSSLGQGTYEQYF
NA,TRBJ2-7,TRBV4-1,14,CASSQERFSYEQYF
NA,TRBJ2-7,TRBV11-2,16,CASSLDSATSTYEQYF
NA,TRBJ1-6,TRBV4-1,14,CASSQGDGNSPLHF
TRBD2,TRBJ2-5,TRBV7-2,16,CASSRRDGGRTETQYF
TRBD1,TRBJ2-1,TRBV9,15,CASSVVTGGYNEEFF
NA,TRBJ2-1,TRBV29-1,13,CSVVLGILNEQFF
NA,TRBJ2-6,TRBV13,24,CASSLGDPIGAQANEVSGANVLTF
NA,TRBJ1-1,TRBV6-1,11,CAIRGGAEAFF
NA,TRBJ1-1,TRBV9,13,CASSVGSGPEAFF
TRBD1,TRBJ1-1,TRBV12-3/TRBV12-4,14,CASRRDRGAAEAFF
TRBD1,TRBJ2-1,TRBV12-3/TRBV12-4,17,CASSLKNRDREHNEQFF
NA,TRBJ2-7,TRBV5-1,14,CASSLGQSPYEQYF
NA,TRBJ1-2,TRBV5-1,13,CASSSDRSYGYTF
TRBD2,TRBJ2-1,TRBV4-1,17,CASSQERVAGEHNEQFF
TRBD2,TRBJ2-3,TRBV11-2,15,CASSRGLAGEDTQYF
NA,TRBJ1-1,TRBV28,12,CASRDRNTEAFF
NA,TRBJ1-1,TRBV27,13,CASSFAQNTEAFF
NA,TRBJ2-7,TRBV4-1,15,CASSQVGDGRYEQYF
TRBD1,TRBJ2-5,TRBV5-1,15,CASSFLTWDSETQYF
NA,TRBJ2-5,TRBV6-5,14,CASRPGQYQETQYF
NA,TRBJ2-2,TRBV10-2,11,CASSGVGELFF
NA,TRBJ2-7,TRBV29-1,13,CSVEDRSSYEQYF
NA,TRBJ2-5,TRBV11-3,16,CASSPHGVRLEETQYF
NA,TRBJ1-1,TRBV5-1,13,CATMEGTNTEAFF
NA,TRBJ1-4,TRBV5-1,17,CASSPSTSGPFDEKLFF
TRBD2,TRBJ2-7,TRBV20-1,14,CSADAGGDSYEQYF
NA,TRBJ2-1,TRBV7-8,11,CASSPQQEQFF
TRBD2,TRBJ2-3,TRBV2,16,CASSDLAGGSTDTQYF
NA,TRBJ2-7,TRBV11-2,15,CASSFAGAEPYEQYF
TRBD1,TRBJ2-7,TRBV4-1,16,CASSQDQGVGEIEQYF
NA,TRBJ1-1,TRBV29-1,13,CSVELDALTEAFF
TRBD1,TRBJ2-5,TRBV4-1,15,CASSQFRDSRETQYF
NA,TRBJ2-2,TRBV21-1,18,CASSKIPPRAGSAGELFF
NA,TRBJ2-1,TRBV27,12,CASSSGWGEQFF
NA,TRBJ1-1,TRBV7-7,15,CASRPIDLSTEEAFF
NA,TRBJ2-3,TRBV7-2,15,CASSLVQASTDTQYF
NA,TRBJ2-7,TRBV6-1,12,CASRIVGGRQYF
NA,TRBJ2-2,TRBV10-3,15,CAISENRANTGELFF
NA,TRBJ2-3,TRBV2,15,CASSEEGTSTDTQYF
NA,TRBJ2-1,TRBV28,14,CASNLEGHDNEQFF
NA,TRBJ1-5,TRBV27,14,CASSWGGGNQPQHF
TRBD1,TRBJ1-1,TRBV29-1,14,CSAGRTGGRTEAFF
NA,TRBJ1-1,TRBV12-3/TRBV12-4,12,CASSWISTEAFF
TRBD2,TRBJ2-5,TRBV10-3,16,CAIGLGSGLSQETQYF